This passage covers 11 T cell receptor beta chains from one sample sequenced in a study of post-analysis software for immune sequencing data. General study points: Five or six TRBV segments were significantly more frequent in patients than in controls. TRBV5-6, TRBV5-1 and TRBV20-1 were among these segments.

No antigen has been assigned to these receptors. Tagging with unique molecular identifiers was a feature of the TCR beta cDNA libraries. TCRdb independently ran MiXCR on the PCR reads; one entry per CDR3 protein. Here the sample spans hundreds of thousands of distinct CDR3 sequences, 55% to 60% being singletons. Sequencing was done on a sample of blood. These receptors all stem from a girl aged 2 to 10 with multiple sclerosis.

The chain employs TRBV10-3 and TRBJ1-5; 7 nucleotides align to TRBD1. V gave up 3 bases and J gave up 5 bases; unmatched junction bases: 10. CDR1 and CDR2 (germline): ENHRY, SYGVKD. The CDR3 is 16 amino acids. The CDR3 DNA reads TGTGCCATCAGTGATGGGTCCAGGGGGGCCGATCAGCCCCAGCATTTT. This encodes CAISDGSRGADQPQHF.

In this sample, this clonotype turned up a few times. The chain carries TRBV10-2 and TRBJ2-2; the match to TRBD2 covers 9 bases. Germline V gives CDR1 WSHSY, CDR2 SAAADI. V lost 9 bases, J lost 5 bases, and 10 bases stayed unmatched. The CDR3 sequence is 15 residues long. CDR3: CASRPGLAATGELFF. CDR3 sequence (DNA): TGCGCCAGTAGACCGGGACTAGCAGCAACCGGGGAGCTGTTTTTT.

J is TRBJ1-2 and V is TRBV20-1; maybe TRBD1 (6 bases). V was trimmed by 6 bases and J by 6 bases, leaving 14 bases between them. This CDR3 contains 12 residues. Germline V CDR1 and CDR2: DFQATT, SNEGSKA (reference sequence). The CDR3 region is CSAGGEADGYTF. CDR3 DNA: TGCAGTGCAGGGGGGGAGGCGGATGGCTACACCTTC.

This clonotype was observed a few times. This chain joins TRBV30 and TRBJ2-5; D remains ambiguous. The V end was cut by 5 bases, the J end by 3 bases, with 7 bases between. Germline loops: CDR1 GTSNPN, CDR2 SVGIG (reference sequence). The CDR3 extends over 11 amino acids. The chain's CDR3 is CAWGIKETQYF. DNA of the CDR3: TGTGCCTGGGGGATAAAAGAGACCCAGTACTTC.

V is TRBV7-9 and J is TRBJ1-4; weak D call: TRBD1 (5 bases). This CDR3 spans 13 amino acids. Trimming left V 2 bases short and J 8 bases short, with 9 bases between. Germline V gene lookup returns CDR1 SEHNR and CDR2 FQNEAQ (reference sequence). The CDR3 loop is CASSLNRLEKLFF. As DNA, the CDR3 is TGTGCCAGCAGCTTAAACAGGCTAGAAAAACTGTTTTTT.

The chain employs TRBV5-1 and TRBJ2-1; 8 bases fit TRBD1. The better agreement between TRBJ2-7 and the DNA end casts doubt on the J call. This CDR3 has 14 amino acids. The germline gives CDR1 SGHRS, CDR2 YFSETQ. CDR3 protein: CASSSDRDRSEQYF. The CDR3 coding sequence is TGCGCCAGCAGCTCGGACAGGGATCGTAGCGAGCAGTACTTC.

The chain employs TRBV20-1 and TRBJ2-7; 7 nucleotides agree with TRBD1. Germline lookup yields CDR1 DFQATT and CDR2 SNEGSKA (reference sequence). The junction had 8 bases not matched to a gene; V was cut back by 6 bases and J by 0 bases. This CDR3 region has 14 residues. CDR3 region: CSAPPWDSSYEQYF. The CDR3 DNA reads as TGCAGTGCCCCCCCCTGGGACAGCTCCTACGAGCAGTACTTC.

V gene TRBV5-5 combines with J gene TRBJ2-3; 14 nucleotides match TRBD2. The CDR3 runs 16 residues. Trimming removed 4 bases from V and 6 bases from J; junction bases left unmatched: 7. Germline V gives CDR1 SGHKS, CDR2 YYEKEE (reference sequence). CDR3 in DNA: TGTGCCAGCAGCCTGACTAGCGGGAGGGCCGCGGATACGCAGTATTTT. Protein product: CASSLTSGRAADTQYF.

This chain uses TRBV5-1 with TRBJ2-2, with D uncertain. This CDR3 is built from 14 residues. Germline CDR1 SGHRS, CDR2 YFSETQ. V lost 0 bases, J lost 6 bases, and 9 bases lay in between. The CDR3 sequence is CASSLAASPGELFF. The CDR3 region has the DNA TGCGCCAGCAGCTTGGCCGCGTCCCCCGGGGAGCTGTTTTTT.

The rearrangement links TRBV10-3 to TRBJ2-1, with D perhaps TRBD2 (5 bases). The CDR3 length is 12 residues. V lost 10 bases, J lost 6 bases, and 13 bases lay in between. Germline CDR1 ENHRY, CDR2 SYGVKD. CDR3 in amino acids: CATDGGFNEQFF. CDR3 nucleotide sequence: TGTGCCACCGACGGAGGTTTCAATGAGCAGTTCTTC.

This clonotype came up a few times. The CDR3, as DNA: TGTGCCAGCAGCTCCGGGACTAGCGGGAGTTATAGCACAGATACGCAGTATTTT. This encodes CASSSGTSGSYSTDTQYF. This rearrangement joins TRBV7-2 to TRBJ2-3; 14 bases fit TRBD2. This CDR3 has 18 residues. Germline V gives CDR1 SGHTA, CDR2 FQGNSA. Trimming removed 4 bases from V and 0 bases from J; junction bases left unmatched: 6.